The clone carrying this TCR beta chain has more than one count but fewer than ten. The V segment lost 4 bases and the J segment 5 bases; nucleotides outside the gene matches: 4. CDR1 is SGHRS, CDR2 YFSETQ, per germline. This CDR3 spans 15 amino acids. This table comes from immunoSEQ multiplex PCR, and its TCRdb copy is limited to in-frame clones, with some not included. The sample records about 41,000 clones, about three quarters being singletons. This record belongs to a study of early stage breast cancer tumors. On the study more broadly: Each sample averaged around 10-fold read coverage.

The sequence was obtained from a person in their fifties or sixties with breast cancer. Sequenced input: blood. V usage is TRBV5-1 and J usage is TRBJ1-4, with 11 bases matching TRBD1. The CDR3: CASSGQGAENEKLFF. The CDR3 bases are TGCGCCAGCAGCGGACAGGGGGCTGAGAATGAAAAACTGTTTTTT.